This TCR beta chain is drawn from a study of blood T cells in healthy people across ages. Study results and limitations: A roughly linear fall in TCR beta diversity per million T cells was seen with increasing age. Estimated diversity across one million T cells was deemed an underestimate. Naive and antigen-experienced cells could not be conclusively compared, given unsorted PBMCs.

With 1 base removed from V and 7 bases from J, the gap between germline ends came to 28 bases. CDR1 DFQATT and CDR2 SNEGSKA come from the germline V gene (reference sequence). The CDR3 contains 18 residues. The use of a sample-barcoded 5' primer and a J-beta primer mix characterized a second PCR of about 6 to 12 cycles. TCRdb used MiXCR to reprocess the 5' RACE reads, holding one entry per CDR3 protein. The sample lists about 580,000 distinct CDR3 sequences, roughly 48% occurring once. Concerning this clonotype itself: Its antigen is not known.

The chain recombines TRBV20-1 with TRBJ2-5; either TRBD1 or TRBD2 may supply D (5 bases each). The sequenced sample consisted of blood. This sequence was found in a man older than 75 in good health. CDR3 region: CSARGRGSGTQLTGTQYF. CDR3 coding DNA: TGCAGTGCTAGAGGACGAGGCTCAGGGACCCAACTCACCGGGACCCAGTACTTC.